Below are 25 T cell receptor beta chains sequenced from a single sample in a study of identical twins. TCRdb redid the calling of the 5' RACE reads with MiXCR, one entry per CDR3 protein. The table shows some 660,000 distinct CDR3 sequences, with roughly 8% occurring only once. The same sample was also used in a study of yellow fever vaccine responses in identical twins.

The sequenced sample consisted of PBMCs. The receptors derive from a young woman in good health.

The chain combines TRBV6-5 with TRBJ2-7; no definite D call. Trimming stripped 0 bases from V and 6 bases from J, with 15 bases between. The CDR3 covers 15 residues. CDR1 is MNHEY, CDR2 SVGAGI, per germline. The CDR3 here is CASSYSASPYVEQYF. As DNA, the CDR3 is TGTGCCAGCAGTTACTCGGCCAGCCCCTACGTCGAGCAGTACTTC.

In its sample, this clonotype was seen many times. The gene calls are TRBV5-5 and TRBJ1-1; the D is unclear. The CDR3 totals 13 residues. Trimming pared 1 base from V and 1 base from J, leaving 5 bases between. CDR1 and CDR2 from the germline V gene are SGHKS and YYEKEE (reference sequence). CDR3 protein: CASSLWENTEAFF. CDR3 bases: TGTGCCAGCAGCTTGTGGGAGAACACTGAAGCTTTCTTT.

This clonotype showed up just a few times. V is TRBV12-3 or TRBV12-4 and J is TRBJ2-4, with D possibly TRBD2 on 6 matching bases. This CDR3 has 17 amino acids. V shed 5 bases and J shed 8 bases, with 25 bases lying between them. In DNA, the CDR3 is TGTGCCAGCAGTCCGGGGTGGGGACTCCCTTCTACGGACATTCAGTACTTC. Encoded protein: CASSPGWGLPSTDIQYF.

This clonotype occurred a few times. This chain joins TRBV7-2 and TRBJ1-1; a weak D match, TRBD1 (5 bases). The CDR3 covers 14 residues. Trimming pared 1 base from V and 4 bases from J, leaving 10 bases between. Germline V gene lookup returns CDR1 SGHTA and CDR2 FQGNSA. The CDR3 nucleotides read TGTGCCAGCAGCTTAGGGCGGGGCGGCACTGAAGCTTTCTTT. Translating it yields CASSLGRGGTEAFF.

Only a few counts were recorded for this clonotype. The rearrangement links TRBV27 to TRBJ2-7; 8 bases are shared with TRBD2. After removal of 9 bases from V and 0 bases from J, the junction contained 4 bases not matched to a gene. Germline V lookup: CDR1 MNHEY, CDR2 SMNVEV (reference sequence). The CDR3 has 13 residues. CDR3 protein: CASGTSGSYEQYF. DNA of the CDR3: TGTGCCAGTGGAACTAGCGGCTCCTACGAGCAGTACTTC.

This chain uses TRBV29-1 with TRBJ2-1; no firm D call. This CDR3 has 11 residues. CDR1 and CDR2 from the germline V gene are SQVTM and ANQGSEA. Between the trimmed V and J ends, which lost 3 bases and 8 bases, there was a span of 8 bases. CDR3 region: CSVDTGDEQFF. In nucleotides, the CDR3 is TGCAGCGTTGACACCGGTGATGAGCAGTTCTTC.

This clonotype appeared a few times. The V call is TRBV6-5, the J call TRBJ2-2; D is ambiguous. This CDR3 region has 12 residues. In germline, CDR1 is MNHEY, CDR2 SVGAGI. V was pared by 10 bases and J by 1 base, with 7 bases between. The CDR3 sequence: CATTQNTGELFF. The CDR3, as DNA: TGTGCCACCACGCAGAACACCGGGGAGCTGTTTTTT.

V usage is TRBV20-1 and J usage is TRBJ2-4, with D unclear. The V and J ends lost 6 bases and 0 bases respectively, with 9 bases between them. Germline V CDR1 and CDR2: DFQATT, SNEGSKA (reference sequence). This CDR3 region has 13 residues. The CDR3 loop is CSAPWLAKNIQYF. DNA for the CDR3: TGCAGTGCCCCGTGGTTAGCCAAAAACATTCAGTACTTC.

The J gene is TRBJ2-2, the V gene TRBV12-3 or TRBV12-4, with D tentatively TRBD1 (5 bases). The CDR3 totals 14 residues. Trimming pared 3 bases from V and 4 bases from J, leaving 9 bases between. The CDR3 DNA sequence: TGTGCCAGCAGTTTCCGACAGCTCACCGGGGAGCTGTTTTTT. Protein: CASSFRQLTGELFF.

The J gene is TRBJ2-3, the V gene TRBV3-1; TRBD1 or TRBD2 may be the D gene (5 bases each). The CDR3 is 14 amino acids. Trimming removed 2 bases from V and 6 bases from J, with 12 bases in between. Per the germline V gene, CDR1 is LGHDT and CDR2 is YNNKEL (reference sequence). The CDR3 region is CASSQRNGTDTQYF. In DNA form, the CDR3 reads TGTGCCAGCAGCCAACGAAATGGGACGGATACGCAGTATTTT.

The chain is built from TRBV20-1 and TRBJ1-2, with 8 bases matching TRBD1. This CDR3 region has 15 residues. The V gene's germline CDR1 is DFQATT and CDR2 SNEGSKA (reference sequence). With 2 bases clipped from V and 0 bases from J, the junction kept 5 bases outside the gene matches. The CDR3 is CSARPPGGTNYGYTF. CDR3 nucleotide sequence: TGCAGTGCTAGACCCCCAGGGGGCACTAACTATGGCTACACCTTC.

The chain combines TRBV20-1 with TRBJ2-1; 12 bases are shared with TRBD2. The germline gives CDR1 DFQATT, CDR2 SNEGSKA (reference sequence). The CDR3 spans 14 residues. J gave up 7 bases and V 6 bases, and 7 bases lay outside the gene matches. CDR3 coding DNA: TGCAGTGCCACGGGACTAGCGGGCGGGAATGAGCAGTTCTTC. Its protein is CSATGLAGGNEQFF.

The table lists this clonotype with many counts. The chain uses TRBV7-2 and TRBJ2-5; D unclear. Germline-derived CDR1 and CDR2 are SGHTA and FQGNSA. V dropped 3 bases and J dropped 2 bases, with 10 bases sitting between them. This CDR3 comprises 14 residues. The CDR3 DNA reads as TGTGCCAGCAGCTTGATGTCTTCACAAGAGACCCAGTACTTC. This codes for CASSLMSSQETQYF.

This clonotype was seen a few times. The J gene is TRBJ1-1, the V gene TRBV9; weak D call: TRBD1 (5 bases). V lost 0 bases to trimming and J lost 5 bases, with 11 bases between them. Looked up from germline, CDR1 is SGDLS and CDR2 is YYNGEE. The CDR3 contains 14 residues. The CDR3 DNA is TGTGCCAGCAGCGTAGCGGAGTGGGGGACTGAAGCTTTCTTT. Translation: CASSVAEWGTEAFF.

V is TRBV5-1 and J is TRBJ2-7; D remains ambiguous. Germline loops: CDR1 SGHRS, CDR2 YFSETQ. This CDR3 region has 13 residues. Trimming took 3 bases from V and 7 from J, leaving 14 bases between them. The CDR3 loop reads CASSSPTGFEQYF. The DNA for the CDR3 is TGCGCCAGCAGCTCTCCGACTGGGTTTGAGCAGTACTTC.

The chain joins TRBV7-9 to TRBJ2-7; 8 bases agree with TRBD2. Germline CDR1 SEHNR, CDR2 FQNEAQ (reference sequence). The CDR3 length is 12 residues. V shed 8 bases and J 3 bases; nucleotides not matched to a gene: 3. CDR3 in DNA: TGTGCCAGCGGGACTAGAGACTACGAGCAGTACTTC. Translation gives CASGTRDYEQYF.

The chain couples TRBV15 to TRBJ2-3; 8 bases match TRBD2. Germline V gene lookup returns CDR1 LNHNV and CDR2 YYDKDF (reference sequence). Germline trimming cut 4 bases from V and 3 bases from J; bases unmatched to any gene: 9. The CDR3 totals 16 residues. CDR3 nucleotides: TGTGCCACCAGCAATCCGGGACTAGAGTTTACAGATACGCAGTATTTT. Protein sequence: CATSNPGLEFTDTQYF.

This clonotype has a handful of counts. This chain links TRBV3-1 with TRBJ2-1; D uncertain. The V gene's germline CDR1 is LGHDT and CDR2 YNNKEL (reference sequence). The V and J ends lost 1 base and 9 bases respectively, with 13 bases between them. This CDR3 has 14 amino acids. The CDR3, as DNA: TGTGCCAGCAGCCAAGTCAACAGTCTTAGTGAGCAGTTCTTC. This gives the protein CASSQVNSLSEQFF.

The chain combines TRBV28 with TRBJ1-3; TRBD1 aligns across 7 bases. CDR1 is MDHEN and CDR2 is SYDVKM in the germline V gene. The CDR3 has 16 residues. Trimming removed 5 bases from V and 0 bases from J; junction bases left unmatched: 7. This chain's CDR3 is CASSPGTVGSGNTIYF. The CDR3 nucleotides read TGTGCCAGCAGTCCCGGGACAGTTGGCTCTGGAAACACCATATATTTT.

This clonotype was seen a handful of times. The chain carries TRBV20-1 and TRBJ2-7; TRBD1 matches at 7 bases. The J segment lost 5 bases and the V segment lost 5 bases, leaving 9 bases of the junction unmatched. The CDR3 has 13 residues. From germline, CDR1 is DFQATT and CDR2 SNEGSKA (reference sequence). The CDR3 nucleotides are TGCAGTGCTCCTTGGTACAGGGGACACGAGCAGTACTTC. Protein sequence: CSAPWYRGHEQYF.

The chain is built from TRBV7-6 and TRBJ2-5; TRBD2 might be the D (5 bases). Deletions cut 5 bases from V and 2 bases from J, with 15 bases between. The V gene's germline CDR1 is SGHVS and CDR2 FNYEAQ. The CDR3 runs 15 residues. CDR3 protein: CASSPREGFQETQYF. The CDR3, as DNA: TGTGCCAGCAGCCCCCGGGAAGGTTTTCAAGAGACCCAGTACTTC.

J is TRBJ2-2 and V is TRBV15; 7 bases are a match to TRBD1. The CDR3 totals 16 residues. Germline V CDR1 and CDR2: LNHNV, YYDKDF (reference sequence). V shed 1 base and J 1 base; nucleotides not matched to a gene: 3. The DNA for the CDR3 is TGTGCCACCAGCAGAGGAAGACAGGGGAACACCGGGGAGCTGTTTTTT. Translated, it gives CATSRGRQGNTGELFF.

This chain joins TRBV6-2 or TRBV6-3 and TRBJ2-7; D might be TRBD1 (5 bases). The V gene's germline CDR1 is MNHEY and CDR2 SVGEGT. There are 12 residues in the CDR3. The V end lost 4 bases, the J end lost 5 bases, and 9 bases lay between the germline ends. CDR3 loop: CASSSVRDEQYF. The CDR3 DNA reads TGTGCCAGCAGTTCCGTCAGGGACGAGCAGTACTTC.

The CDR3 here is CASSPGTGKIYEQYF. The CDR3 DNA sequence: TGCGCCAGCAGCCCCGGGACAGGGAAAATCTACGAGCAGTACTTC. The chain links TRBV4-1 to TRBJ2-7, with 9 bases identical to TRBD1. From germline, CDR1 is MGHRA and CDR2 YSYEKL. The ends lost 4 bases at V and 3 bases at J; junction bases unmatched: 7. This CDR3 region has 15 residues.

The chain has TRBV28 and TRBJ2-1; D not certain. The germline V gene encodes CDR1 MDHEN and CDR2 SYDVKM. The germline V and J ends were trimmed by 0 bases and 10 bases, with 10 bases remaining between them. CDR3 length equals 13 residues. CDR3 amino acids: CASSLWKIGEQFF. The CDR3 DNA follows: TGTGCCAGCAGTTTATGGAAAATTGGGGAGCAGTTCTTC.